This is a list of T cell receptor beta chains from one sample in a study of blood T cell repertoires in COVID-19. This table comes from immunoSEQ multiplex PCR, and its TCRdb copy is limited to in-frame clones, with some not included. The sample includes roughly 190,000 clones, roughly 80% of them seen just once. The specimen was PBMCs or T cells enriched from blood (not recorded which). The receptors were gathered from a woman in her fifties or sixties with acute COVID-19. Both conserved end residues are part of each CDR3. D genes are given only for firm matches. Rows give clone size only sometimes, using once, few, many, or a class for an expanded clone.

v_gene	len	abundance	j_gene	d_gene	CDR3nt	CDR3aa
TRBV12-3/TRBV12-4	13	-	TRBJ2-4	TRBD2	TGTGCCAGCGGAAGAGGGGAGGGCCGCATTCAGTACTTC	CASGRGEGRIQYF
TRBV11-2	17	-	TRBJ2-3	TRBD2	TGTGCCAGCAGCTTAGCCCCAGCGGGAGGTAGCACAGATACGCAGTATTTT	CASSLAPAGGSTDTQYF
TRBV4-2	14	-	TRBJ1-1	-	TGTGCCAGCAGCCAAGGGGGCCTTAACACTGAAGCTTTCTTT	CASSQGGLNTEAFF
TRBV28	15	-	TRBJ1-3	-	TGTGCCAGCAGTTCCGACAGTTACTCTGGAAACACCATATATTTT	CASSSDSYSGNTIYF
TRBV19	14	-	TRBJ2-3	TRBD2	TGTGCCACCCGACTAGCGGGAGGAGCAGATACGCAGTATTTT	CATRLAGGADTQYF
TRBV18	16	-	TRBJ2-3	-	TGTGCCAGCTCACCACCGGGGCTAGGTGGCACAGATACGCAGTATTTT	CASSPPGLGGTDTQYF
TRBV4-2	18	-	TRBJ1-3	-	TGTGCCAGCAGCCAAGATCTTCTATGGGCAGGGTCAGGAAACACCATATATTTT	CASSQDLLWAGSGNTIYF
TRBV5-5	14	few	TRBJ1-2	-	TGTGCCAGCAGCTTGGCCACGGAGGGGTATGGCTACACCTTC	CASSLATEGYGYTF
TRBV21-1	17	few	TRBJ1-6	-	TGTGCCAGCAGCAAAGAGGAAGTGGACAGAGGAAATTCACCCCTCCACTTT	CASSKEEVDRGNSPLHF
TRBV5-1	14	-	TRBJ2-1	TRBD2	TGCGCCAGCACCATAGCGGGCACCTACAATGAGCAGTTCTTC	CASTIAGTYNEQFF
TRBV10-3	15	-	TRBJ2-3	-	TGTGCCATCAGGCCGGACACGACTAGCACAGATACGCAGTATTTT	CAIRPDTTSTDTQYF
TRBV4-1	12	-	TRBJ2-2	-	TGCGCCAGCAGTCTCAGAACCGGGGAGCTGTTTTTT	CASSLRTGELFF
TRBV6-1	13	-	TRBJ1-5	-	TGTGCCAGCAGAGAAGCCTATGAACAGCCCCAGCATTTT	CASREAYEQPQHF
TRBV4-3	16	-	TRBJ1-6	TRBD1	TGCGCCAGCAGCCGAGACGGGACAGGGGGTGGGTCACCCCTCCACTTT	CASSRDGTGGGSPLHF
TRBV28	15	-	TRBJ1-3	TRBD1	TGTGCCAGCAGTCAGGACAGGAGCTCTGGAAACACCATATATTTT	CASSQDRSSGNTIYF
TRBV9	17	many	TRBJ1-3	TRBD1	TGTGCCAGCAGCCCAAACAGGGGCGTTTGGTCTGGAAACACCATATATTTT	CASSPNRGVWSGNTIYF
TRBV20-1	11	-	TRBJ2-3	-	TGCAGTGCCAGGCACGGAGATACGCAGTATTTT	CSARHGDTQYF
TRBV2	15	-	TRBJ1-4	TRBD1	TGTGCCAGCAGTACGGACAGGGGAACTAATGAAAAACTGTTTTTT	CASSTDRGTNEKLFF
TRBV7-2	18	few	TRBJ1-6	-	TGTGCCAGCAGCTTAAAACCCCTCCCGCAGGGTCAGAGTTCACCCCTCCACTTT	CASSLKPLPQGQSSPLHF
TRBV13	12	-	TRBJ1-1	TRBD1	TGTGCCAGCAGTCAGGGGGGTACTGAAGCTTTCTTT	CASSQGGTEAFF
TRBV13	17	few	TRBJ2-7	TRBD1	TGTGCCAGCAGCTTCGGACAGGTACCCCATTCTCTCTACGAGCAGTACTTC	CASSFGQVPHSLYEQYF
TRBV10-1	15	once	TRBJ1-6	TRBD1	TGCGCCAGCAGTGAGACGACAGGGGGTAATTCACCCCTCCACTTT	CASSETTGGNSPLHF
TRBV18	15	-	TRBJ2-7	TRBD2	TGTGCCAGCTCAGGTAGCGGGAGTAGGTCTTTCGAGCAGTACTTC	CASSGSGSRSFEQYF
TRBV4-3	15	-	TRBJ2-5	-	TGCGCCAGCAGCCCCAGAGGAGGGGGCGGAGAGACCCAGTACTTC	CASSPRGGGGETQYF
TRBV24-1	16	-	TRBJ2-3	-	TGTGCCACCAGTGATTTGTTGGGGGGAGTGCCAGATACGCAGTATTTT	CATSDLLGGVPDTQYF
TRBV10-3	15	-	TRBJ2-2	TRBD1	TGTGCCACCTCCAGGACAGGGGACAACACCGGGGAGCTGTTTTTT	CATSRTGDNTGELFF
TRBV14	14	-	TRBJ1-1	-	TGTGCCAGCAGCCTGACTTCCGGTAACACTGAAGCTTTCTTT	CASSLTSGNTEAFF
TRBV6-5	16	-	TRBJ1-5	-	TGTGCCAGCAGTTCTGACAGCCGATATAGCAATCAGCCCCAGCATTTT	CASSSDSRYSNQPQHF
TRBV18	16	-	TRBJ1-6	-	TGTGCCAGCTCACCGAAGACAGGCCCCGATAATTCACCCCTCCACTTT	CASSPKTGPDNSPLHF
TRBV12-3/TRBV12-4	11	-	TRBJ1-3	-	TGTGCCAGCACATCAACAGTACCCATATATTTT	CASTSTVPIYF
TRBV4-1	14	once	TRBJ1-2	-	TGCGCCAGCAGCCAAGGGCAGTCTAACTATGGCTACACCTTC	CASSQGQSNYGYTF
TRBV24-1	12	-	TRBJ1-2	TRBD1	TGTGCCACCAGTACCAGGGGGGATGGCTACACCTTC	CATSTRGDGYTF
TRBV29-1	14	-	TRBJ1-2	-	TGCAGCGTCGCCCGGGGGGGGGCGACCTATGGCTACACCTTC	CSVARGGATYGYTF
TRBV9	14	-	TRBJ1-2	TRBD1	TGTGCCAGCAGCGTCGGACAGGCATTGAGAGGCTACACCTTC	CASSVGQALRGYTF
TRBV6-5	14	-	TRBJ1-2	TRBD1	TGTGCCAGCAGAAAAACAGGGGGCGCGGATGGCTACACCTTC	CASRKTGGADGYTF
TRBV18	15	few	TRBJ1-6	TRBD1	TGTGCCAGCTCACCCTCGGACAGGGGTGGGTCACCCCTCCACTTT	CASSPSDRGGSPLHF
TRBV29-1	15	-	TRBJ2-3	TRBD2	TGCAGCGTTGAGCCTAGCGGGGGGGTCACAGATACGCAGTATTTT	CSVEPSGGVTDTQYF